Given below is one TCR beta chain in context. It has no known antigen specificity. Qualities for individual bases were not recorded, and no much larger clone is one base off. These data originate in a study of cytomegalovirus exposure and HLA in healthy donors (dated by TCRdb to 2016 to 2017). Broadly, across the study: According to an earlier analysis of a few hundred of the donors, about 179 million T cells yielded over 90 million unique TCR beta sequences and roughly 280 Gb of sequence data. An early release that covered some 640 HLA-typed donors contained about 290 gigabases of sequencing data and tens of millions of unique TCR sequences. Of the roughly 430 genotyped donors, 81% fell in the genetic ancestry cluster associated with self-reported Caucasian donors. The study was designed to test whether signatures of past pathogen exposure could be identified by cataloging public T cell receptors. The study used immunosequencing to profile the T cell repertoires of approximately 690 subjects and linked those repertoires to cytomegalovirus serostatus. Besides the first cohort of some 670 subjects, a separate validation cohort made up of roughly 120 different subjects was used. To predict cytomegalovirus infection status, the study brought together high-throughput TCR immunosequencing, statistical association of individual TCRs with disease status, and machine learning. A later analysis re-analyzed previously published TCR beta repertoires from about 730 donors and added high-resolution HLA genotyping to study TCR occurrence patterns. In the later analysis, no new phenotypic data were used to find candidate immune exposures; instead, reliance was placed on TCR beta sequences and their occurrence across donors. An earlier analysis of approximately 500 of the donors applied high-throughput TCR beta sequencing to assess whether each TCR beta V gene segment acted as functional or pseudogenic. Alongside the repertoire data, information on donor age, sex, ethnicity and CMV serostatus was compiled. Genome-wide SNP genotypes for about three fifths of the roughly 670 donors were used in a later genetic analysis, which treated that subset as a discovery cohort. Every discovery cohort repertoire had been produced on one sequencing platform. HLA typing included class I and class II loci at four-digit resolution. Typing coverage differed by locus: A, B, C, DRB1 and DQB1 were typed in roughly 629-630 donors, DQA1 in about 500, DPA1 in around 580, and DPB1 in 400 to 490. Because of strong linkage in the cohort, four or five DR-DQ haplotypes were treated as single units for association and clustering. Across 300 to 500 genotyped donors of the cohort, an average of about 240,000 unique TCR beta nucleotide sequences per donor were sequenced, and 15% to 20% of those sequences were non-productive.

In total, roughly 710 healthy bone marrow donors made up the cohort. At the time of sampling, all cohort members were nominally healthy, though unrecorded immune exposures were likely present. The donor was CMV seronegative and belonged to the group of around 350 seronegative cohort members. Each donor provided a peripheral blood sample, and peripheral blood mononuclear cells were used for TCR beta sequencing. Genomic DNA extraction from the blood cell samples was performed with the Qiagen DNeasy Blood Extraction Kit. Libraries came from the immunoSEQ multiplex PCR assay. A mixture of 60 forward primers for TCR Vbeta segments and 13 reverse primers for TCR Jbeta segments was used in the multiplex PCR. A multiplex PCR assay on genomic DNA amplified the CDR3 region of rearranged TCR beta genes. The amplified TCR beta libraries were sequenced on the Illumina HiSeq System as 87-base-pair reads. Per the original workflow: Across the 600 to 700 repertoires, a later analysis counted 80 million or so unique TCR beta chains, approximately 12 million of which were shared by at least two donors. Raw reads were error-corrected and collapsed into unique sequences with a nearest-neighbor algorithm that merged closely related sequences to remove PCR and sequencing errors. To assign V, D and J gene segments, CDR3 sequences were aligned to IMGT reference sequences. For a sequence to be retained, a match of at least six nucleotides was required to both a V gene segment and a J gene segment. A rearrangement counted as productive if the CDR3 had no stop codons and remained in frame with V and J, and every other rearrangement counted as non-productive. CDR3 was defined according to IMGT convention as the region running from the second conserved V-encoded cysteine to the conserved J-encoded phenylalanine. Sequences without an unambiguous match to a single V gene segment were excluded from the earlier analysis of about 640 of the donors. In an earlier analysis of some 590 of the donors, a V segment was called functional when productive rearrangements were above 56.7%, and segregating when the standard deviation between donors exceeded 5%. A statistical classification framework was built for diagnosing cytomegalovirus status from the catalog of TCR beta chain sequences. In a later analysis, TCR nucleotide sequences were compared against IMGT/GENE-DB human TR gene sequences so that V and J genes could be assigned. In a later analysis, CDR3 sequences and most-parsimonious VDJ recombination scenarios were assigned using the TCRdist pipeline. A later analysis defined each TCR beta chain by its CDR3 amino acid sequence plus V-gene family, and excluded reads lacking a unique V-gene family. In a later analysis, fewer than 650 highly shared, low-generation-probability nucleotide sequences were removed to address suspected cross-contamination and a sequencing artifact. In a later analysis, a clonal expansion index was calculated for each public chain from normalized within-repertoire ranks of inferred template counts. In a later analysis, generation probabilities were computed using a VDJ recombination model fitted to out-of-frame rearrangements, and the results were checked against IGoR. In a later analysis, hypergeometric tests were used to score TCR-TCR, TCR-HLA and TCR-CMV co-occurrence, with a repertoire-size bias correction applied to TCR pairs. False discovery rates were estimated in a later analysis by permuting HLA or CMV assignments 20 times. In a later analysis, co-occurring TCRs were grouped with DBSCAN, and TCRdist sequence similarity was added when clustering was performed within HLA-allele-positive subsets. Repertoires with fewer than 30,000 or more than 120,000 public chains were left out of co-occurrence clustering, as were several repertoires with anomalous nucleotide sharing. Held by TCRdb, this immuneACCESS table contains in-frame sequences only and omits some clones. Under half of the omission traces to an unresolved V gene where checked; the cause of the rest is unknown. That table furnishes V, J and clone size, whereas the DNA furnished D and trimming. The sample table shows some 98,000 clones, and 55% to 75% are seen once. Less than 2.5% of the sample is in the top ten clones.

General study outcomes and caveats: According to a later genetic analysis, donors in an Asian-associated ancestry cluster had fewer N-insertions in productive TCRs than the approximately 630-donor mean. A later analysis found that HLA-associated TCR beta chains were more clonally expanded and had lower generation probabilities than equally common non-associated chains. Presence/absence analyses assumed roughly uniform sequencing depth across donors, an assumption that may not hold. The cohort was sequenced for TCR beta chains only, and without alpha or paired-chain data the features that could be detected were limited. At a false discovery rate of 0.05, a later analysis linked under 20,000 TCR beta sequences to specific HLA alleles. The classifier was reported to diagnose cytomegalovirus status with high specificity and sensitivity in both the original and validation cohorts. Correlated functional status among segregating V segments might be attributable to linkage disequilibrium, but an unknown experimental factor could not be ruled out. A later genetic analysis associated a missense DCLRE1C variant with V-gene and J-gene trimming of TCR beta chains, and an independent cohort replicated the association. In the study, about 150 TCR beta chains were listed as associated with cytomegalovirus. According to a later analysis, parvovirus B19, influenza, CMV and Epstein-Barr virus appeared linked to several top co-occurrence clusters. Across donors, most TCR sequences were observed very rarely, whereas some public TCRs were present in many individuals. In an earlier analysis of some 500 of the donors, most TCR beta V segments were observed in productive rearrangements about 90% or about 30% of the time, broadly matching IMGT annotations. A further reported finding was that TCR beta sequences accurately predicted the HLA-A and HLA-B alleles for most subjects in the first cohort. The authors suggested that the approach could potentially be generalized to other disease states and immunological phenotypes. CMV serostatus was the only immune exposure information available for the cohort. The 87-base-pair reads could not distinguish some IMGT-functional V segments, including TRBV6-2 and TRBV6-3, so those segments were excluded. According to a later analysis, TCR association rates differed among HLA loci, with DRB1 alleles showing the most associated TCRs and HLA-C alleles showing the fewest. Because counts were too low, around 18 rarely observed V segments, including chromosome 9 orphons, were left out of the earlier analysis of a few hundred of the donors. According to a later analysis, most CMV-associated TCR beta chains appeared to be HLA-restricted, and the HLA associations seemed to be driven largely by CMV exposure. A group of highly shared sequence variants was considered likely to be a technical artifact of the sequencing pipeline. HLA typing was unavailable for some donors at each locus, so association tests used only the typed subset. Assigning TCR associations to individual alleles was difficult when HLA alleles, especially DR and DQ, strongly co-occurred. In vitro tests confirmed that a few of the cytomegalovirus-associated TCR beta chains recognize cytomegalovirus antigens.

The germline V gene (reference sequence) specifies SEHNR as CDR1 and FQNEAQ as CDR2. The CDR3, cysteine through phenylalanine, is 11 amino acids long. Just CDR3 DNA is preserved here, 33 bases in frame from base 1. The germline ends are 9 bases apart after V is trimmed by 6 bases and J by 7 bases. The receptor was derived from a man aged 45-65 years in good health and CMV-seronegative. The specimen was PBMCs. The chain uses TRBV7-9 and TRBJ2-5, with the D gene not confidently named. Read as DNA, the sequence is TGTGCCAGCAGTTACGCGTCGACCCAGTACTTC. Translated, this is CASSYASTQYF.